This TCR beta chain was observed in a study of regulatory T cells in long-lasting Graves disease (dated by TCRdb to the early 2020s). In terms of the full investigation: Patients with newly diagnosed Graves' disease had been on antithyroid drugs for under 3 months. This study used TCR sequencing and RNA sequencing of peripheral blood to compare persistent Graves' disease patients against newly diagnosed Graves' disease patients. The study took place in China and was registered as a clinical trial. A total of roughly 33 samples underwent TCR sequencing: some 13 from persistent and about 20 from newly diagnosed Graves' disease patients.

Results the study describes overall, beyond this receptor: More public clonotypes were shared among persistent patients (around 2,600) than among newly diagnosed patients (over 900). Peripheral blood alone was examined, since thyroid tissue, which constituted the primary lesion, could not be accessed. The authors noted that the small sample size was a limitation that may lower accuracy. Persistent Graves' disease patients showed lower TCR Shannon entropy and fewer highly expanded clones than newly diagnosed patients, suggesting clonal expansion. Preferential use of TRBV28, TRBJ1-2 and TRBJ2-5 was observed in persistent disease, whereas TRBV20-1 and TRBJ2-1 were favored in newly diagnosed disease. Only the TCR beta chain was sequenced and analyzed.

This clonotype was recorded at least ten times. Its antigen is not yet known. No base quality information exists; no much larger clone differs at one position. Library prep was done by multiplex PCR. TCRdb names Illumina HiSeq 4000 as the instrument used. CDR3 regions were amplified by Arm-PCR with iRepertoire HTBI primers to construct TCR beta libraries. PCR products were gel purified before sequencing. In the source study's methods: A total of around 66 TRBV and 14 TRBJ segments were identified across samples and were used for gene usage analysis of CDR3 amino acid clonotypes. Filtered high-quality paired reads were merged into contigs using COPE and FqMerger. BLAST was used to align contigs to IMGT TRBV, TRBD and TRBJ reference genes, and CDR3 was defined according to IMGT. Highly expanded clones were defined as clonotypes with a frequency above 0.1%. Repertoire diversity was measured by Shannon entropy, and V-J evenness by the Gini coefficient. A clonotype was considered public if more than one individual shared it. The raw public reads went through TCRdb reprocessing: fastp at Q25, MiXCR clone calling, in-frame beta chains kept. Under each unique CDR3 protein, matching rows form one entry showing the most common genes and DNA. These V and J calls derive from TCRdb rather than the authors' analysis. The sample profile shows 450,000 to 700,000 distinct CDR3 sequences; about 13% of them were found once. Of the sample, 10% is held by the ten largest clones.

What this sample's time point label stands for: newly diagnosed GD, antithyroid drugs for less than 3 months. For both TCR sequencing and RNA sequencing, RNA was extracted from PBMCs in TRIzol. The diagnosis of Graves' disease was made according to American Thyroid Association guidelines. Patients were recruited from an endocrinology department in Xi'an, China. Each patient gave about 8.1 milliliters of peripheral blood, collected in an EDTA anticoagulant tube. PBMCs were isolated by Ficoll Paque Plus density gradient separation without further T cell sorting. RNA quality was checked with an Agilent 2100 Bioanalyzer and agarose gel, and concentration with a NanoDrop 2000. Between the V and J ends, shortened by 3 bases and 4 bases respectively, the junction contains 9 bases. The cysteine opens and the phenylalanine closes a CDR3 of 14 amino acids. Only the CDR3 DNA stays, 42 bases, in frame from base 1. CDR1 and CDR2 are read off the germline V gene as MNHGY and SVAAGI.

The same data also went into a second study, on T cells in Graves' hyperthyroidism and ophthalmopathy. Per the second study: A patient counted as having stable Graves' hyperthyroidism if no progression to ophthalmopathy occurred over 18 months of follow-up. Hyperthyroidism patients were newly diagnosed, had a disease duration of under 2 months, and were aged 18 to 65 years. Any patient with an uncontrolled infection, another autoimmune disease, pregnancy or lactation was excluded. Diagnoses were established on the basis of clinical symptoms, serum thyroxine and TRAb, thyroid ultrasound, and orbital computed tomography. The first round of RT-PCR for the TCR CDR3 was performed with the HTBI primer set and the Qiagen OneStep RT-PCR kit. Most expanded thyroid clonotypes (frequency above 0.001) were also detected in blood, a finding suggesting that blood repertoires may reflect thyroid immune responses. A 13 V-J signature model separated ophthalmopathy from stable hyperthyroidism, with around 90% sensitivity and 81.08% specificity in cross-validation and 80%/75% in testing. In validation, the model predicted progression to ophthalmopathy a median of roughly 6.2 months before onset, with around 70% sensitivity and about 72% specificity. A discovery cohort of around 98 patients, fewer than 50 with Graves' ophthalmopathy and fewer than 65 with stable Graves' hyperthyroidism, was used to find distinguishing TCR V-J signatures. An independent validation cohort of under 20 hyperthyroidism patients and 17 patients who later progressed to ophthalmopathy tested prospective prediction of ophthalmopathy. The 90 to 100 discovery patients were randomly divided into training and test sets at a 7:3 ratio. Thyroid tissue and blood T-cell repertoires from six Graves' hyperthyroidism patients were also compared in the study. After sampling, hyperthyroidism patients received methimazole starting at 30 mg daily, and ophthalmopathy patients received high-dose intravenous methylprednisolone. Libraries were constructed in a second round of multiplex PCR, after which size selection and purification were performed. Paired-end sequencing of the libraries was performed with 100 bp reads on an Illumina HiSeq2000. SOAPnuke was used to process the raw data, removing reads that contained adapters or uncalled bases, had a mean Phred below 15, or lacked an exact match to the constant primer or identifier. High-quality paired reads were merged with COPE v1.2.5, and unique nucleotide sequences were defined as clonotypes. MiTCR v1.1 was used to align the clonotypes against IMGT TRBV, TRBD and TRBJ reference segments. The analysis included only V-J combinations with a frequency above 0.0001, which together covered about 99% of the repertoires. The TCS score was defined as the ratio of F50 (clonal expansion) to E x V (chaos), calculated using BLOSUM62-based TCRdist between CDR3 peptides within each V-J. Welch's t-statistics and random forest reduced 500 to 650 V-J features to 13, which were used in a naive Bayes classifier (R e1071). Sample size was not statistically predetermined, and investigators were not blinded to group allocation. TCR Vbeta CDR3 sequencing of 120 to 150 peripheral blood samples (over 40 ophthalmopathy, under 80 hyperthyroidism and approximately 17 progressor patients) is reported in the paper.

The TCR comes from a young man with Graves disease. Donor details come from another sample of the same person, matched by shared clones. Material: peripheral blood mononuclear cells (PBMCs), obtained at new diagnosis, from a patient treated with antithyroid drugs. The V and J genes are TRBV6-9 and TRBJ2-2; the D gene assignment is ambiguous. Read as DNA, the sequence is TGTGCCAGCAGTTACGGGCAGACCACCGGGGAGCTGTTTTTT. It translates to CASSYGQTTGELFF.